The 30 T cell receptor beta chains presented below share a single source sample, sequenced in a study of yellow fever vaccine responses in identical twins. MiXCR, run by TCRdb on the RT-PCR reads, gives a single entry per CDR3 protein. The data contain about 3,000 distinct CDR3 sequences, roughly 88% of them singletons. The material was T cells from blood (PBMCs), unsorted or a sorted subset (not recorded which), obtained before or after yellow fever vaccination (not recorded which). These receptors were collected from a woman younger than 35 who received the yellow fever vaccine.

The chain combines TRBV29-1 with TRBJ1-1, with 7 bases aligning to TRBD1. In germline, CDR1 is SQVTM, CDR2 ANQGSEA. This CDR3 comprises 12 residues. V was clipped by 8 bases and J by 5 bases; unmatched bases: 8. This CDR3 is CSLKGAKTEAFF. The CDR3 DNA follows: TGCAGCCTTAAGGGGGCTAAAACTGAAGCTTTCTTT.

The chain recombines TRBV13 with TRBJ1-5; 9 bases match TRBD1. Unmatched junction bases numbered 4, after V lost 7 bases and J lost 6 bases. The V gene's germline CDR1 is PRHDT and CDR2 FYEKMQ (reference sequence). This CDR3 is built from 13 residues. CDR3 in amino acids: CASTGQGRQPQHF. CDR3 in DNA: TGTGCCAGCACGGGACAGGGTCGTCAGCCCCAGCATTTT. The full variable domain, with the rest looked up from reference TRBV13 and TRBJ1-5, is AAGVIQSPRHLIKEKRETATLKCYPIPRHDTVYWYQQGPGQDPQFLISFYEKMQSDKGSIPDRFSAQQFSDYHSELNMSSLELGDSALYFCASTGQGRQPQHFGDGTRLSIL.

CDR3 sequence reads: CSVGLGHSGNTIYF. CDR3 DNA: TGCAGCGTTGGGTTGGGGCACTCTGGAAACACCATATATTTT. The chain is built from TRBV29-1 and TRBJ1-3, with D perhaps TRBD1 (5 bases). Germline V CDR1 and CDR2: SQVTM, ANQGSEA. V gave up 4 bases and J gave up 0 bases, with 10 bases separating them. The CDR3 consists of 14 residues.

The chain uses TRBV5-6 and TRBJ2-2, with unresolved D. Germline loops: CDR1 SGHDT, CDR2 YYEEEE. This CDR3 has 16 amino acids. V lost 1 base and J lost 1, with 11 bases in between. CDR3 nucleotides: TGTGCCAGCAGCTTGCGCCAGCTGCTGAACACCGGGGAGCTGTTTTTT. Translating gives CASSLRQLLNTGELFF.

The gene calls are TRBV15 and TRBJ1-6; 8 bases fit TRBD1. The CDR3 covers 16 residues. The V and J ends lost 0 bases and 3 bases, in that order; junction bases with no gene match: 1. Germline-derived CDR1 and CDR2 are LNHNV and YYDKDF (reference sequence). The CDR3: CATSRDGTGYNSPLHF. DNA for the CDR3: TGTGCCACCAGCAGAGACGGGACAGGCTATAATTCACCCCTCCACTTT.

The chain has TRBV11-3 and TRBJ2-1; 8 bases fit TRBD2. The CDR3 sequence is 15 residues long. Losses at the gene ends were 1 base for V and 7 bases for J; bases not matched to a gene: 6. Germline V gives CDR1 SGHNT, CDR2 YENEEA. CDR3 sequence (DNA): TGTGCCAGCAGCTTAGTTAGCGGGGCTCGGAATGAGCAGTTCTTC. Protein product: CASSLVSGARNEQFF.

In its sample, this clonotype was seen a few times. The chain carries TRBV20-1 and TRBJ2-1; D may correspond to TRBD1 or TRBD2 (5 bases each). This CDR3 region has 12 residues. The V gene's germline CDR1 is DFQATT and CDR2 SNEGSKA (reference sequence). V shed 0 bases and J shed 8 bases, with 8 bases lying between them. Here the CDR3 reads CSARDRGHEQFF. CDR3 coding DNA: TGCAGTGCTAGAGATAGGGGACATGAGCAGTTCTTC.

This chain connects TRBV4-1 to TRBJ2-1; D call uncertain. The CDR3 runs 13 residues. V lost 0 bases and J 6 bases, leaving 6 bases between the germline ends. Per germline, CDR1 MGHRA and CDR2 YSYEKL. The CDR3 reads CASSQDHVNEQFF. Written as DNA, the CDR3 is TGCGCCAGCAGCCAAGACCATGTCAATGAGCAGTTCTTC.

In this sample, this clonotype turned up once. This chain uses TRBV14 with TRBJ1-4; unclear D gene. V lost 3 bases and J 8 bases, leaving 16 bases between the germline ends. In germline, CDR1 is SGHDN, CDR2 FVKESK. The CDR3 is made up of 15 amino acids. The CDR3 DNA reads TGTGCCAGCAGCCATGGACGGAGGGCGGTCGAAAAACTGTTTTTT. It translates to CASSHGRRAVEKLFF.

The chain employs TRBV5-1 and TRBJ1-1; 8 nucleotides line up with TRBD1. The CDR3 has 14 amino acids. Germline trimming cut 3 bases from V and 3 bases from J; bases unmatched to any gene: 4. Germline assignment: CDR1 SGHRS and CDR2 YFSETQ. CDR3 nucleotide sequence: TGCGCCAGCAGCTGGACAGGGACGGACACTGAAGCTTTCTTT. This translates into CASSWTGTDTEAFF.

The rearrangement links TRBV2 to TRBJ2-3; TRBD1 or TRBD2 may be the D gene (5 bases each). This CDR3 spans 14 amino acids. Germline-derived CDR1 and CDR2 are SNHLY and FYNNEI. V was cut by 11 bases and J by 4 bases, with 19 bases left in between. The CDR3: CAGWDGVPPDTQYF. CDR3 bases: TGTGCCGGGTGGGACGGCGTACCTCCAGATACGCAGTATTTT.

The chain couples TRBV5-3 to TRBJ2-7; TRBD1 or TRBD2 may be the D gene (7 bases each). TRBV5-3 is flagged as an ORF with uncertain function. The CDR3 loop spans 14 amino acids. Between the trimmed V and J ends, which lost 10 bases and 5 bases, there was a span of 22 bases. The CDR3 sequence: CALASTGEGHEQYF. In DNA form, the CDR3 reads TGTGCCTTGGCAAGCACAGGGGAGGGTCACGAGCAGTACTTC.

The chain recombines TRBV12-2 with TRBJ2-5. TRBV12-2 is tagged as a pseudogene. CDR3 length: 14 amino acids. The CDR3 loop is CASRLASRRETQYF. CDR3 in DNA: TGTGCAAGTCGCTTAGCGTCTAGGAGAGAGACCCAGTACTTC.

This CDR3 is CASSLFIVKRESLYNEQFF. The DNA of the CDR3 is TGTGCCAGCAGCTTATTTATCGTTAAACGGGAGTCATTATACAATGAGCAGTTCTTC. The chain has TRBV11-1 and TRBJ2-1, with D possibly matching TRBD2 (6 bases). V lost 2 bases and J lost 4, with 24 bases in between. Germline loops: CDR1 SGHAT, CDR2 FQDESV (reference sequence). CDR3 length equals 19 residues.

This clonotype was seen a few times. The V gene is TRBV2, the J gene TRBJ2-1; 12 nucleotides line up with TRBD2. Trimming took 5 bases from V and 10 from J; bases not matched to a gene: 9. Germline CDR1 is SNHLY and CDR2 is FYNNEI. This CDR3 is built from 15 residues. This CDR3 is CASSSSTSGGREQFF. CDR3 nucleotide sequence: TGTGCCAGCAGTTCCTCGACTAGCGGGGGCCGGGAGCAGTTCTTC.

J is TRBJ2-1 and V is TRBV5-5, with D possibly TRBD2 on 6 matching bases. Germline V gene sequence: CDR1 SGHKS, CDR2 YYEKEE (reference sequence). Trimming stripped 3 bases from V and 7 bases from J, with 20 bases between. The CDR3 contains 16 residues. CDR3 sequence reads: CASSSWGEASMNEQFF. The DNA of the CDR3 is TGTGCCAGCAGCTCCTGGGGGGAGGCTAGCATGAATGAGCAGTTCTTC.

CDR3 loop: CASSVGLETQYF. The CDR3 region has the DNA TGTGCCAGCAGTGTTGGGTTGGAGACCCAGTACTTC. The rearrangement uses TRBV2 and TRBJ2-5; D is ambiguous. Germline V CDR1 and CDR2: SNHLY, FYNNEI. The CDR3 is 12 amino acids. Trimming shortened V by 4 bases and J by 5 bases, and 8 bases separated the two germline ends.

This sequence joins TRBV11-3 and TRBJ2-2; possibly TRBD2 for D (5 bases). V lost 5 bases and J 2 bases, leaving 12 bases between the germline ends. The CDR3 contains 15 residues. Per the germline V gene, CDR1 is SGHNT and CDR2 is YENEEA. The CDR3 reads CASSMGVTNTGELFF. The CDR3 bases are TGTGCCAGCAGCATGGGAGTCACTAACACCGGGGAGCTGTTTTTT.

V gene TRBV11-2 combines with J gene TRBJ2-7; 14 nucleotides agree with TRBD2. The CDR3 has 16 amino acids. Germline V gene sequence: CDR1 SGHAT, CDR2 FQNNGV. Unmatched junction bases numbered 7, after V lost 5 bases and J lost 4 bases. CDR3 nucleotides: TGTGCCAGCAGCCCCAGACTAGCGGGGGGGCTGTACGAGCAGTACTTC. Protein: CASSPRLAGGLYEQYF.

The chain has TRBV29-1 and TRBJ2-1; D not certain. This CDR3 has 14 amino acids. Trimming left V 8 bases short and J 1 base short, with 15 bases between. Per the germline V gene, CDR1 is SQVTM and CDR2 is ANQGSEA. CDR3 sequence reads: CSFGVPPSYNEQFF. CDR3 sequence (DNA): TGCAGCTTTGGGGTCCCGCCTTCCTACAATGAGCAGTTCTTC.

The chain recombines TRBV7-9 with TRBJ2-7, with D perhaps matching TRBD1 (5 bases). V was trimmed by 2 bases and J by 1 base, leaving 6 bases between them. CDR3 length: 13 residues. Germline CDR1 SEHNR, CDR2 FQNEAQ (reference sequence). The CDR3 protein is CASSLPGSYEQYF. CDR3 DNA sequence: TGTGCCAGCAGCTTACCAGGGTCCTACGAGCAGTACTTC.

The chain couples TRBV20-1 to TRBJ2-1; D gene ambiguous. V lost 3 bases, J lost 7 bases, and 13 bases lay in between. CDR1 and CDR2 (germline): DFQATT, SNEGSKA (reference sequence). The CDR3 spans 13 residues. CDR3 protein: CSASSRAFNEQFF. CDR3 sequence (DNA): TGCAGTGCTAGTTCCCGGGCCTTTAATGAGCAGTTCTTC.

The chain combines TRBV13 with TRBJ2-1; D remains unclear. The CDR3 is 15 amino acids. Germline CDR1 reads PRHDT; CDR2 reads FYEKMQ (reference sequence). Between the trimmed V and J ends, which lost 10 bases and 4 bases, there was a span of 20 bases. The CDR3 reads CATPTARHSYNEQFF. The DNA of the CDR3 is TGTGCCACCCCTACAGCGAGACACTCATACAATGAGCAGTTCTTC.

The chain combines TRBV15 with TRBJ1-5; unclear D gene. Germline V CDR1 and CDR2: LNHNV, YYDKDF (reference sequence). The CDR3 has 15 residues. Trimming left V 6 bases short and J 2 bases short, with 14 bases between. The CDR3 DNA is TGTGCCACCAGTTGGGGTTGGGGTGGCAATCAGCCCCAGCATTTT. Its translation is CATSWGWGGNQPQHF.

The V and J genes are TRBV11-2 and TRBJ1-1; tentative D call: TRBD1 (5 bases). Trimming cost V 5 bases and J 3 bases, with 13 bases left between them. Per germline, CDR1 SGHAT and CDR2 FQNNGV. The CDR3 spans 14 residues. In DNA form, the CDR3 reads TGTGCCAGCAGCCTCCAGGGTGAACACACTGAAGCTTTCTTT. Translation: CASSLQGEHTEAFF.

The chain uses TRBV10-3 and TRBJ1-3, with 8 bases fitting TRBD1. CDR3 length equals 17 residues. Per the germline V gene, CDR1 is ENHRY and CDR2 is SYGVKD. V gave up 5 bases and J gave up 5 bases; unmatched junction bases: 14. CDR3: CAISTAQGARGRNTIYF. The CDR3 DNA reads as TGTGCCATCAGTACGGCGCAGGGGGCGCGGGGTAGAAACACCATATATTTT.

There are a few counts of this clonotype. DNA for the CDR3: TGCAGCGTTGCCGGGGGAGAGGAGACCCAGTACTTC. Translation gives CSVAGGEETQYF. J is TRBJ2-5 and V is TRBV29-1; tentative D call: TRBD2 (6 bases). Germline V gives CDR1 SQVTM, CDR2 ANQGSEA. There are 12 residues in the CDR3. Trimming left V 4 bases short and J 5 bases short, with 11 bases between.

The rearrangement uses TRBV13 and TRBJ2-3; 8 bases map to TRBD1. CDR1 is PRHDT and CDR2 is FYEKMQ in the germline V gene (reference sequence). V dropped 6 bases and J dropped 0; count of bases not matched to a gene: 2. This CDR3 has 14 amino acids. CDR3 DNA: TGTGCCAGCAGGAGACAGGGGAGCACAGATACGCAGTATTTT. Translation: CASRRQGSTDTQYF. The full variable domain, completed using reference TRBV13 and TRBJ2-3, is AAGVIQSPRHLIKEKRETATLKCYPIPRHDTVYWYQQGPGQDPQFLISFYEKMQSDKGSIPDRFSAQQFSDYHSELNMSSLELGDSALYFCASRRQGSTDTQYFGPGTRLTVL.

This clonotype was seen only a few times. V is TRBV6-5 and J is TRBJ1-2, with a weak D call TRBD1 (6 bases). There are 13 residues in the CDR3. Trimming took 2 bases from V and 8 from J, leaving 12 bases between them. Germline V gene lookup returns CDR1 MNHEY and CDR2 SVGAGI. The CDR3 bases are TGTGCCAGCAGTTACCGAAACAGGGACGGCTACACCTTC. Residues: CASSYRNRDGYTF.

V gene TRBV11-1 combines with J gene TRBJ2-1; D call uncertain. Germline V CDR1 and CDR2: SGHAT, FQDESV (reference sequence). This CDR3 has 15 amino acids. V gave up 10 bases and J gave up 0 bases, with 16 bases separating them. The CDR3 bases are TGTGCCACCTCGACGGATTTAAGCTCCTACAATGAGCAGTTCTTC. This sequence encodes CATSTDLSSYNEQFF. The full variable domain, rest sourced from reference TRBV11-1 and TRBJ2-1, is EAEVAQSPRYKITEKSQAVAFWCDPISGHATLYWYRQILGQGPELLVQFQDESVVDDSQLPKDRFSAERLKGVDSTLKIQPAELGDSAMYLCATSTDLSSYNEQFFGPGTRLTVL.